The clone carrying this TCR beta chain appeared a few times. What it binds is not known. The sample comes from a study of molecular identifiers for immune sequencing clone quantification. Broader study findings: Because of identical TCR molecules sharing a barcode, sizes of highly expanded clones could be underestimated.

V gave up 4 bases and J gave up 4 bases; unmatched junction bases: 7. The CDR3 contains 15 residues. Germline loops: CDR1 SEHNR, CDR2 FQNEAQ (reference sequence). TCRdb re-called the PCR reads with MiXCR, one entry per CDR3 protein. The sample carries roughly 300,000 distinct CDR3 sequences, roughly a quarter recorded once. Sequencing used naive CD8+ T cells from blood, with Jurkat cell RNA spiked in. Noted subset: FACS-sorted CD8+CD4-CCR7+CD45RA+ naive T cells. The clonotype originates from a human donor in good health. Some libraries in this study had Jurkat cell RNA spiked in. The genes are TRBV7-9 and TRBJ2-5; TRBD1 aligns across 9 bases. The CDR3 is CASSSSDRGLETQYF. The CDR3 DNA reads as TGTGCCAGCAGCTCTTCCGACAGGGGGTTAGAGACCCAGTACTTC.